One sample yielded the 5 T cell receptor beta chains listed below, sequenced in a study of cytotoxic CD8 clonotypes in ibrutinib-treated CLL. Repertoires were generated with immunoSEQ multiplex PCR, while TCRdb's copy carries only in-frame clones and drops some. The table shows some 130,000 clones, with about 75% occurring only once. The sequenced sample was PBMCs, obtained after 24 months of ibrutinib treatment. These receptors came from a human donor with chronic lymphocytic leukemia.

The rearrangement uses TRBV19 and TRBJ2-7; TRBD1 aligns across 9 bases. In germline, CDR1 is LNHDA, CDR2 SQIVND (reference sequence). Trimming cost V 5 bases and J 12 bases; bases outside gene matches: 2. This CDR3 region has 10 residues. The chain's CDR3 is CASSLGQGYF. For the CDR3, the DNA is TGTGCCAGTAGTTTGGGACAGGGGTACTTC.

The chain is built from TRBV7-8 and TRBJ1-1; D unresolved. CDR3 length: 13 amino acids. Trimming removed 2 bases at V and 3 bases at J, with 7 bases between. Looked up from germline, CDR1 is SGHVS and CDR2 is FQNEAQ. The chain's CDR3 is CASSLSRDTEAFF. The CDR3 DNA reads as TGTGCCAGCAGCTTATCCCGGGACACTGAAGCTTTCTTT.

This clone was detected once. The chain employs TRBV9 and TRBJ1-2; no reliable D call. V was trimmed by 3 bases and J by 8 bases, leaving 11 bases between them. CDR1 SGDLS and CDR2 YYNGEE come from the germline V gene. The CDR3 has 12 residues. CDR3 nucleotide sequence: TGTGCCAGCAGCGCCCAAGTGGGGGGCTACACCTTC. Its translation is CASSAQVGGYTF.

The rearrangement joins TRBV6-5 to TRBJ1-1; D is undetermined. This CDR3 has 14 amino acids. Per the germline V gene, CDR1 is MNHEY and CDR2 is SVGAGI. V was clipped by 2 bases and J by 11 bases, with 18 bases between them. This CDR3 reads CASSYHPGATSAFF. The CDR3 coding sequence is TGTGCCAGCAGTTACCACCCGGGCGCAACTTCGGCTTTCTTT.

This chain links TRBV7-9 with TRBJ1-2, with a tentative D call TRBD1 (5 bases). V lost 1 base and J 0 bases, leaving 15 bases between the germline ends. CDR1 SEHNR and CDR2 FQNEAQ come from the germline V gene (reference sequence). The length of the CDR3 is 17 residues. The CDR3, as DNA: TGTGCCAGCAGCTTAGGGGGGACGGGTGGCCCTAACTATGGCTACACCTTC. Its translation: CASSLGGTGGPNYGYTF.